One and the same sample provided the 10 T cell receptor beta chains below, sequenced in a study of blood T cells in healthy people across ages. A second roughly 6 to 12 cycle PCR used barcoded and J-beta primers. TCRdb processed the 5' RACE reads anew with MiXCR; each CDR3 protein has one entry. The table lists about 900,000 distinct CDR3 sequences, 62% of them singletons. Sequencing was done on a sample of blood. These receptors were obtained from a man younger than 40 in good health.

The rearrangement joins TRBV29-1 to TRBJ2-4; D is possibly TRBD2 (6 bases). Looked up from germline, CDR1 is SQVTM and CDR2 is ANQGSEA. Trimming left V 5 bases short and J 6 bases short, with 8 bases between. The CDR3 loop spans 11 amino acids. The CDR3 nucleotides read TGCAGCGTTACGGGGGTAAACATTCAGTACTTC. This codes for CSVTGVNIQYF.

This clonotype was detected only a few times. The chain employs TRBV5-1 and TRBJ2-5; 7 bases match TRBD1. Germline loops: CDR1 SGHRS, CDR2 YFSETQ. The CDR3 extends over 14 amino acids. The junction had 8 bases not matched to a gene; V was cut back by 4 bases and J by 5 bases. The CDR3 here is CASSAGTARETQYF. In DNA form, the CDR3 reads TGCGCCAGCAGCGCAGGGACAGCTCGGGAGACCCAGTACTTC.

The chain joins TRBV7-3 to TRBJ2-1; D call uncertain. This CDR3 comprises 12 residues. Germline V gene lookup returns CDR1 SGHTA and CDR2 FQGTGA. Trimming cost V 3 bases and J 5 bases, with 5 bases left between them. The CDR3 here is CASSFPHNEQFF. As DNA, the CDR3 is TGTGCCAGCAGCTTCCCGCACAATGAGCAGTTCTTC.

The J gene is TRBJ2-5, the V gene TRBV7-9; D perhaps matches TRBD2 (6 bases). This CDR3 is 14 amino acids long. Trimming stripped 4 bases from V and 4 bases from J, with 13 bases between. Germline-derived CDR1 and CDR2 are SEHNR and FQNEAQ (reference sequence). CDR3 loop: CASSYGDGGETQYF. CDR3 DNA: TGTGCCAGCAGCTACGGGGACGGGGGAGAGACCCAGTACTTC.

This sequence joins TRBV15 and TRBJ1-1; D is unresolved. The CDR3 is made up of 14 amino acids. The ends were cut back, 0 bases at V and 7 bases at J, with 12 bases in the middle. CDR1 and CDR2 from the germline V gene are LNHNV and YYDKDF (reference sequence). The CDR3 DNA reads as TGTGCCACCAGCAGAGATCGGAGCGGTGGTGAAGCTTTCTTT. Its translation: CATSRDRSGGEAFF.

Only a few counts were recorded for this clonotype. This chain links TRBV10-3 with TRBJ2-1; D is unresolved. Germline V gives CDR1 ENHRY, CDR2 SYGVKD. The CDR3 spans 17 residues. Trimming stripped 0 bases from V and 0 bases from J, with 12 bases between. Here the CDR3 DNA reads TGTGCCATCAGTGAGTCGGTGGCGGAGAGCTCCTACAATGAGCAGTTCTTC. Translated, it gives CAISESVAESSYNEQFF.

The chain joins TRBV6-6 to TRBJ2-2; a weak D match, TRBD1 (6 bases). CDR3 length: 16 residues. Per the germline V gene, CDR1 is MNHNY and CDR2 is SVGAGI (reference sequence). With 2 bases removed from V and 2 bases from J, the gap between germline ends came to 12 bases. In nucleotides, the CDR3 is TGTGCCAGCAGTTACATTGGGACACCTAACACCGGGGAGCTGTTTTTT. This gives the protein CASSYIGTPNTGELFF.

The chain couples TRBV5-4 to TRBJ1-2; D not certain. CDR3 length equals 13 residues. Trimming removed 0 bases from V and 4 bases from J, with 7 bases in between. Germline CDR1 is SGHNT and CDR2 is YYREEE (reference sequence). CDR3 region: CASSLDWGYGYTF. The DNA for the CDR3 is TGTGCCAGCAGCTTGGATTGGGGCTATGGCTACACCTTC.

This clonotype has at least ten counts. The genes are TRBV7-2 and TRBJ2-5; TRBD2 is a possible D gene (5 bases). Germline V CDR1 and CDR2: SGHTA, FQGNSA. The CDR3 consists of 14 residues. Trimming shortened V by 5 bases and J by 1 base, and 11 bases separated the two germline ends. CDR3 loop: CASSDRTLQETQYF. CDR3 DNA sequence: TGTGCCAGCAGCGATAGGACTCTCCAAGAGACCCAGTACTTC.

The rearrangement joins TRBV20-1 to TRBJ1-2; D ambiguous. Trimming left V 0 bases short and J 3 bases short, with 11 bases between. Germline loops: CDR1 DFQATT, CDR2 SNEGSKA (reference sequence). This CDR3 is built from 14 residues. CDR3 nucleotide sequence: TGCAGTGCTAGAGAGGGATTCTTGGACTATGGCTACACCTTC. It codes for CSAREGFLDYGYTF.